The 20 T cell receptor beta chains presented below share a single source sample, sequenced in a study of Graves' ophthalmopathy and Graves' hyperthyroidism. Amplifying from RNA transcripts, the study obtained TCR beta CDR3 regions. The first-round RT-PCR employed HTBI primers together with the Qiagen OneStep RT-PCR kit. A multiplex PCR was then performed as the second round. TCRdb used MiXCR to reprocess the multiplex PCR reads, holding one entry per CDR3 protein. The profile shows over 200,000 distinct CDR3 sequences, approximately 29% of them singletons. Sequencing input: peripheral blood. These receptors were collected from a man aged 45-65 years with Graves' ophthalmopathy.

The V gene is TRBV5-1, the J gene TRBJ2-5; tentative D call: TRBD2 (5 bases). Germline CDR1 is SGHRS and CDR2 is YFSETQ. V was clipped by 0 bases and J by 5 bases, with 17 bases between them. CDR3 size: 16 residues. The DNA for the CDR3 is TGCGCCAGCAGCTTGGGCCGGGATCCCTCGGGGGAGACCCAGTACTTC. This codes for CASSLGRDPSGETQYF.

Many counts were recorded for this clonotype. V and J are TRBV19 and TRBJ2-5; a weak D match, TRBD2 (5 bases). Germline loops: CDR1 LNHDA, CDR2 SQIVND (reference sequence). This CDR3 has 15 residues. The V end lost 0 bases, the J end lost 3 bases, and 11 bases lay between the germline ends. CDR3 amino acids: CASSIDLGREETQYF. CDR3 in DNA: TGTGCCAGTAGTATAGATCTCGGGCGGGAAGAGACCCAGTACTTC.

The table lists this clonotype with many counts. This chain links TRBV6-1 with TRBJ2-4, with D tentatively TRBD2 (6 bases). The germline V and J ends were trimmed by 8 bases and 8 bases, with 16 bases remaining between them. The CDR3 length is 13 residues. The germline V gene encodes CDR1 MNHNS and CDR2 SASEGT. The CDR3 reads CASFRGGDDIQYF. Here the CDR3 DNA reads TGTGCCAGCTTCCGAGGAGGGGACGACATTCAGTACTTC.

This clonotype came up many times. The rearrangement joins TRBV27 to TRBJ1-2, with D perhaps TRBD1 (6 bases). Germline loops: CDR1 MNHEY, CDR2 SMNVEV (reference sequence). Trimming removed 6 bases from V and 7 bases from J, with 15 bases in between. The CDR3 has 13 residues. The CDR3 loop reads CASRTTGYSGYTF. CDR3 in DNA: TGTGCCAGCAGGACTACAGGGTATAGTGGCTACACCTTC.

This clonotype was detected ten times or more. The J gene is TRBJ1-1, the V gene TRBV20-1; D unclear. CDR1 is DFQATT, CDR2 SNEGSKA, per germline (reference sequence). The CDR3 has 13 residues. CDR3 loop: CSNREAMNTEAFF. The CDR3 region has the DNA TGCTCAAATCGGGAGGCGATGAACACTGAAGCTTTCTTT.

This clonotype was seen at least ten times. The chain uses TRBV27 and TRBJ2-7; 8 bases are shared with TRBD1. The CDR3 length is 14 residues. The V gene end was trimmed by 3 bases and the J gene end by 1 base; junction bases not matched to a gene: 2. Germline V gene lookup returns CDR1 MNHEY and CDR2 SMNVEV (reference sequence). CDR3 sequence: CASSFGQGSYEQYF. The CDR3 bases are TGTGCCAGCAGTTTCGGACAGGGATCCTACGAGCAGTACTTC.

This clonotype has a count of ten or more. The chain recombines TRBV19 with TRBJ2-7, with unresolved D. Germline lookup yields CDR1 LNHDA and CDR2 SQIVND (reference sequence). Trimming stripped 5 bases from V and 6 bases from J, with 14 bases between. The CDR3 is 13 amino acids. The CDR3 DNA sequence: TGTGCCAGTAGTCCCCGGGCACTGGCCGAGCAGTACTTC. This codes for CASSPRALAEQYF.

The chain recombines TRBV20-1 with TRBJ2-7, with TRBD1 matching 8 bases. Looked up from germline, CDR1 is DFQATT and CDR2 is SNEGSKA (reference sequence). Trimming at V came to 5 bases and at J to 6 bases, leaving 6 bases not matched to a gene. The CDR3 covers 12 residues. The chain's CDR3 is CSASGTGGEQYF. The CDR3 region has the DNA TGCAGTGCTTCCGGGACAGGAGGCGAGCAGTACTTC.

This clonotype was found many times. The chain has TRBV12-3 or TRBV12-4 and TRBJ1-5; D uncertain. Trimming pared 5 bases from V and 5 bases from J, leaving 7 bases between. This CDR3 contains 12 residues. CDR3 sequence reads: CASSLEDQPQHF. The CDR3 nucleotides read TGTGCCAGCAGTCTCGAGGATCAGCCCCAGCATTTT.

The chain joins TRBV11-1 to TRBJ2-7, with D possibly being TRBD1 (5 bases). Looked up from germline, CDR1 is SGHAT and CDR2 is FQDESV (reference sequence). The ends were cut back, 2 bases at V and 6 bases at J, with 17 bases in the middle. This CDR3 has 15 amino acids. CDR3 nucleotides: TGTGCCAGCAGCTTATCTCGGCAGGGTCTGGCCGAGCAGTACTTC. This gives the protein CASSLSRQGLAEQYF.

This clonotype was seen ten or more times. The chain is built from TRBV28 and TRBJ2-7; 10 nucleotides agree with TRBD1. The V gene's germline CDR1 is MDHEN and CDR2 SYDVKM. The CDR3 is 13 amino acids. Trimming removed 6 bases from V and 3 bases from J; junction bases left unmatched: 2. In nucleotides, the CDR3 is TGTGCCAGCAGCCGGACAGGGGGCTACGAGCAGTACTTC. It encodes CASSRTGGYEQYF.

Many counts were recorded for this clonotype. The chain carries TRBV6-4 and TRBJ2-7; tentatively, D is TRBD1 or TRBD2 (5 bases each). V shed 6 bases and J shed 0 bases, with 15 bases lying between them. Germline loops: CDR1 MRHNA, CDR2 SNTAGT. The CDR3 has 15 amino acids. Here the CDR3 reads CASSYSGTDSYEQYF. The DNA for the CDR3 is TGTGCCAGCAGCTACTCCGGGACGGACTCCTACGAGCAGTACTTC.

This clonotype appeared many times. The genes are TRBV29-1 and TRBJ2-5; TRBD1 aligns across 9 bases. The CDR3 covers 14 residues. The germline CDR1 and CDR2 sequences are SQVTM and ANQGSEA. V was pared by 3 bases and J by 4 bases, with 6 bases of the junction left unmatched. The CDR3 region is CSVEGDRERETQYF. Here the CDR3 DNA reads TGCAGCGTTGAGGGGGACAGGGAGCGAGAGACCCAGTACTTC.

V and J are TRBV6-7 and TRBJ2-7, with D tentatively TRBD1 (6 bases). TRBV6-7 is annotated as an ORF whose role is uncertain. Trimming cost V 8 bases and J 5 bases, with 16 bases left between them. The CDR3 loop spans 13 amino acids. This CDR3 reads CASPRQALHEQYF. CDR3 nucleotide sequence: TGTGCCAGCCCGAGACAGGCCCTCCACGAGCAGTACTTC.

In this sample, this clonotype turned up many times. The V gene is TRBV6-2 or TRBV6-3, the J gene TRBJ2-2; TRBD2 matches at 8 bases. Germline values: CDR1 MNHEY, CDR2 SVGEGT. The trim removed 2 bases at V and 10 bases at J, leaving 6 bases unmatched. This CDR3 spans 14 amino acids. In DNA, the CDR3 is TGTGCCAGCAGTTACGACCGGACTAGCCTGGAGCTGTTTTTT. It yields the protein CASSYDRTSLELFF.

CDR3 in DNA: TGTGCCAGCAGCCCAGCCTCGGGGGTACGCTATGGCTACACCTTC. Its protein product is CASSPASGVRYGYTF. This chain connects TRBV7-2 to TRBJ1-2; possibly TRBD1 for D (5 bases). Germline V gives CDR1 SGHTA, CDR2 FQGNSA. Trimming shortened V by 5 bases and J by 4 bases, and 17 bases separated the two germline ends. This CDR3 is built from 15 residues.

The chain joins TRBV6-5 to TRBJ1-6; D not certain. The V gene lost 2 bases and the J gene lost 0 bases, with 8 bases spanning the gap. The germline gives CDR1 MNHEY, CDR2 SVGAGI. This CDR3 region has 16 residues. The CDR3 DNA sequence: TGTGCCAGCAGTTACGCCGAGAGCTCCTATAATTCACCCCTCCACTTT. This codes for CASSYAESSYNSPLHF.

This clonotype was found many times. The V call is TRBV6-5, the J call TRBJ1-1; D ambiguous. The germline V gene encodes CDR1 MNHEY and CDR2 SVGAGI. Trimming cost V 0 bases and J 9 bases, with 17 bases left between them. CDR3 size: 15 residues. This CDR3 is CASSYSIRQNVKAFF. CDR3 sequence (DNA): TGTGCCAGCAGTTACTCGATAAGGCAGAATGTGAAAGCTTTCTTT.

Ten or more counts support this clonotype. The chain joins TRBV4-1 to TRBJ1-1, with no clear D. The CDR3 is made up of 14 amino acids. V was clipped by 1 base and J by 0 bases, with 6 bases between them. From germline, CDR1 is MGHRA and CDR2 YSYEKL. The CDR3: CASSQAVLNTEAFF. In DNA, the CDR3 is TGCGCCAGCAGCCAAGCTGTTCTGAACACTGAAGCTTTCTTT.

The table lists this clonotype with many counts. The DNA for the CDR3 is TGTGCCTGGAGAAGACAGGCTTCCTTATATGGCTACACCTTC. Protein: CAWRRQASLYGYTF. The chain recombines TRBV30 with TRBJ1-2; TRBD1 is a possible D gene (6 bases). This CDR3 has 14 residues. The V end lost 3 bases, the J end lost 5 bases, and 16 bases lay between the germline ends. Germline CDR1 is GTSNPN and CDR2 is SVGIG (reference sequence). Full variable domain (rest looked up from reference TRBV30 and TRBJ1-2): SQTIHQWPATLVQPVGSPLSLECTVEGTSNPNLYWYRQAAGRGLQLLFYSVGIGQISSEVPQNLSASRPQDRQFILSSKKLLLSDSGFYLCAWRRQASLYGYTFGSGTRLTVV.